This passage covers 11 T cell receptor beta chains from one sample sequenced in a study of shared clonotypes between healthy human individuals. Some clones are missing from TCRdb's copy, which holds only in-frame ones; the method was immunoSEQ multiplex PCR. The sample gives some 87,000 clones, almost 70% of which show up once; about half is in the top ten. Sequences were obtained from memory CD8+ T cells sorted from blood. Subset specified: CD45RO+ cells pooled with CCR7-negative TemRA cells. All receptors derive from a man in his thirties or forties in good health.

The chain employs TRBV5-4 and TRBJ2-7; D is perhaps TRBD1 (5 bases). Per the germline V gene, CDR1 is SGHNT and CDR2 is YYREEE (reference sequence). This CDR3 is built from 14 residues. The V gene lost 4 bases and the J gene lost 0 bases, with 11 bases spanning the gap. The DNA for the CDR3 is TGTGCCAGCAGCCGAGACAGAAGCTCCTACGAGCAGTACTTC. Protein: CASSRDRSSYEQYF.

The CDR3 nucleotides read TGTGCCAGCAGCCTCCAGCGGGAGGGCCGGACTGAGCAGTTCTTC. Protein: CASSLQREGRTEQFF. The chain joins TRBV11-1 to TRBJ2-1, with 10 bases matching TRBD2. CDR3 length equals 15 residues. Germline CDR1 is SGHAT and CDR2 is FQDESV (reference sequence). The ends lost 5 bases at V and 9 bases at J; junction bases unmatched: 10. The whole variable domain, remainder taken from reference TRBV11-1 and TRBJ2-1, is EAEVAQSPRYKITEKSQAVAFWCDPISGHATLYWYRQILGQGPELLVQFQDESVVDDSQLPKDRFSAERLKGVDSTLKIQPAELGDSAMYLCASSLQREGRTEQFFGPGTRLTVL.

The chain has TRBV27 and TRBJ1-2; D remains unclear. The V and J ends lost 3 bases and 6 bases respectively, with 11 bases between them. The CDR3 runs 13 residues. Germline V gene lookup returns CDR1 MNHEY and CDR2 SMNVEV (reference sequence). DNA of the CDR3: TGTGCCAGCAGTTTGCGAGGGTGGGATGGCTACACCTTC. This translates into CASSLRGWDGYTF.

The chain combines TRBV27 with TRBJ2-5; 10 bases map to TRBD2. The germline V gene encodes CDR1 MNHEY and CDR2 SMNVEV (reference sequence). CDR3 size: 16 residues. The junction had 6 bases not matched to a gene; V was cut back by 3 bases and J by 2 bases. CDR3 residues: CASSLEAGGAQETQYF. CDR3 sequence (DNA): TGTGCCAGCAGTTTGGAAGCGGGAGGGGCTCAAGAGACCCAGTACTTC.

The gene calls are TRBV7-9 and TRBJ1-2; D not certain. CDR1 is SEHNR and CDR2 is FQNEAQ in the germline V gene (reference sequence). This CDR3 region has 16 residues. V shed 2 bases and J shed 4 bases, with 17 bases lying between them. The DNA of the CDR3 is TGTGCCAGCAGCTTACTCTCAGCTGCTTCTCTCTATGGCTACACCTTC. Encoded protein: CASSLLSAASLYGYTF.

This clone was observed many times. This rearrangement joins TRBV4-1 to TRBJ2-1; either TRBD1 or TRBD2 may fit D (5 bases each). Per the germline V gene, CDR1 is MGHRA and CDR2 is YSYEKL. With 9 bases removed from V and 7 bases from J, the gap between germline ends came to 22 bases. The CDR3 runs 15 residues. CDR3 protein: CARRVRGDQWNEQFF. The CDR3 DNA is TGCGCCAGGCGCGTGAGGGGAGATCAGTGGAATGAGCAGTTCTTC.

This clone is categorized as medium-sized. This chain joins TRBV10-3 and TRBJ2-3; D perhaps matches TRBD1 (7 bases). In germline, CDR1 is ENHRY, CDR2 SYGVKD. CDR3 size: 14 residues. V lost 8 bases and J lost 2, with 14 bases in between. The CDR3 protein is CAIGGGLDTDTQYF. CDR3 sequence (DNA): TGTGCCATCGGAGGGGGCCTTGACACAGATACGCAGTATTTT.

The rearrangement uses TRBV29-1 and TRBJ2-1; 7 bases are shared with TRBD2. The ends lost 4 bases at V and 6 bases at J; junction bases unmatched: 6. Germline CDR1 is SQVTM and CDR2 is ANQGSEA. CDR3 length: 13 residues. The DNA for the CDR3 is TGCAGCGTTGGGGAGGGAGTAGTCAATGAGCAGTTCTTC. This gives the protein CSVGEGVVNEQFF.

V gene TRBV6-1 combines with J gene TRBJ2-1; 7 bases are shared with TRBD1. Germline V gene lookup returns CDR1 MNHNS and CDR2 SASEGT. V was pared by 6 bases and J by 9 bases, with 8 bases of the junction left unmatched. The CDR3 runs to 13 residues. The CDR3 sequence: CASSYGTVREQFF. In DNA, the CDR3 is TGTGCCAGCAGCTACGGGACAGTTCGTGAGCAGTTCTTC.

This clone appeared a single time. The junction departs from germline at one end; a sequencing error may be responsible. The V gene is TRBV13, the J gene TRBJ2-3; TRBD2 agrees at 9 bases. This CDR3 region has 13 residues. Germline V gene sequence: CDR1 PRHDT, CDR2 FYEKMQ (reference sequence). DNA for the CDR3: TGTGCCAGCAGCGGGACTAGCAAAGATACGCAGTATTTT. This encodes CASSGTSKDTQYF.

There are a few counts of this clone. J is TRBJ2-5 and V is TRBV4-1; D ambiguous. Per germline, CDR1 MGHRA and CDR2 YSYEKL. The CDR3 sequence is 13 residues long. Trimming removed 1 base from V and 5 bases from J, with 8 bases in between. The CDR3 loop reads CASSQVGMETQYF. CDR3 in DNA: TGCGCCAGCAGCCAAGTAGGGATGGAGACCCAGTACTTC.